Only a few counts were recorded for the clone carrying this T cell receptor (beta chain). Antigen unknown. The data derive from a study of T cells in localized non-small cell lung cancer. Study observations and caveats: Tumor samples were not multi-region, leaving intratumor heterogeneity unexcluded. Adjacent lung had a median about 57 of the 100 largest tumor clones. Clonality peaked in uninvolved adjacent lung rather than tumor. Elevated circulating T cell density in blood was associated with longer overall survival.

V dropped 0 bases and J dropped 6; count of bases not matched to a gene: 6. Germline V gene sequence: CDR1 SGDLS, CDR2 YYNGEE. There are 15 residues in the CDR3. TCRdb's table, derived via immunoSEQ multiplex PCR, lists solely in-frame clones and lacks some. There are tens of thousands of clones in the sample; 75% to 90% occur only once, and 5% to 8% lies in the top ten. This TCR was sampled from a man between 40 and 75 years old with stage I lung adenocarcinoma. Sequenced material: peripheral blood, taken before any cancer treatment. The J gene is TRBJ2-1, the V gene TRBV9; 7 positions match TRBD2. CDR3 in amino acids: CASSVEGGEGNEQFF. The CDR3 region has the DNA TGTGCCAGCAGCGTAGAAGGAGGGGAGGGCAATGAGCAGTTCTTC.